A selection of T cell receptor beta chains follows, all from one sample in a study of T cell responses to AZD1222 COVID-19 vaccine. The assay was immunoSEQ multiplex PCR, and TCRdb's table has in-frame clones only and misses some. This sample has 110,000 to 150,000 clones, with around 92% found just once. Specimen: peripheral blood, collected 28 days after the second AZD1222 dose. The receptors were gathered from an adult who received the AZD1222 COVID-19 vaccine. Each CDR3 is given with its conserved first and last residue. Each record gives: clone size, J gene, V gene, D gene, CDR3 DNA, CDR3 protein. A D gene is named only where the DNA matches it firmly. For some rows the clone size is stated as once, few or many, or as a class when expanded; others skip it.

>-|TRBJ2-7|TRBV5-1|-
TGCGCCAGCAGCCCCCTGGCCGACGGGGGTCAAAACGAGCAGTACTTC
CASSPLADGGQNEQYF
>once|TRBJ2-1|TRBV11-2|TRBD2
TGTGCCAGCAGCTTAGTACTCGGGGGGGAGCAGTTCTTC
CASSLVLGGEQFF
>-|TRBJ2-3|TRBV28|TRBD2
TGTGCCAGCAGTTTAACTAGCGGACGCACAGATACGCAGTATTTT
CASSLTSGRTDTQYF
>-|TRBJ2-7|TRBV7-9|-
TGTGCCAGCAGCCGTTTATCCTACGAGCAGTACTTC
CASSRLSYEQYF
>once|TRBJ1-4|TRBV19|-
TGTGCCAGTCGGGACGGAACCTCTACTAATGAAAAACTGTTTTTT
CASRDGTSTNEKLFF
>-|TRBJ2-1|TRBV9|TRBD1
TGTGCCAGCAGCTACAGGGGGAGCTCCTACAATGAGCAGTTCTTC
CASSYRGSSYNEQFF
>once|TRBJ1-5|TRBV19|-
TGTGCCAGTAGTCCCCGGGGAGGATCGAGCAATCAGCCCCAGCATTTT
CASSPRGGSSNQPQHF
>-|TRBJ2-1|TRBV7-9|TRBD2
TGTGCCAGCAGCCCCCCTAGCGGGTTAAATGAGCAGTTCTTC
CASSPPSGLNEQFF
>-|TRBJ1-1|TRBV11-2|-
TGTGCCAGCAGCATCATCCAGGGTAGCACTGAAGCTTTCTTT
CASSIIQGSTEAFF
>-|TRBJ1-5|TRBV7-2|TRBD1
TGTGCCAGCAGGCAACAGGGGACTAGCAATCAGCCCCAGCATTTT
CASRQQGTSNQPQHF
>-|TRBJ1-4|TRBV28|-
TGTGCCAGCAGGGACAGTCGGGATGAAAAACTGTTTTTT
CASRDSRDEKLFF
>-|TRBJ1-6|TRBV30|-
TGTGCCTGGAGCCCCCGGAGGGGCACTTCACCCCTCCACTTT
CAWSPRRGTSPLHF
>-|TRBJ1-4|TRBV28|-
TGTGCCATACGGACAGCAACTAATGAAAAACTGTTTTTT
CAIRTATNEKLFF
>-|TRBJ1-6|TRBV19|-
TGTGCCAGTAATGGGGCCGGGGTCGGCAATTCACCCCTCCACTTT
CASNGAGVGNSPLHF
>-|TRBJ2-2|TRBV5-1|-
TGCGCCAGCAGCTTTGGGGGCACCGGGGGGCACACCGGGGAGCTGTTTTTT
CASSFGGTGGHTGELFF
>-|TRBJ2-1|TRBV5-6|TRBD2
TGTGCCAGCAGCCCTCCGACTAGCGGGGATTACAATGAGCAGTTCTTC
CASSPPTSGDYNEQFF
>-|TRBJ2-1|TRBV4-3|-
TGCGCCAGCAGCCCGCTAGGGGAAGGTGGTGAGCAGTTCTTC
CASSPLGEGGEQFF
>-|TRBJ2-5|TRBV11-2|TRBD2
TGTGCCAGCAGCGCCCTAGCGGGAGGGCAAGAGACCCAGTACTTC
CASSALAGGQETQYF
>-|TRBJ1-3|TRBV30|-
TGTGCCTGGACCCCTGACTCTGGAAACACCATATATTTT
CAWTPDSGNTIYF
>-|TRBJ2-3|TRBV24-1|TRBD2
TGTGCCACCAGGGCTAGCGGGGGCACAGATACGCAGTATTTT
CATRASGGTDTQYF
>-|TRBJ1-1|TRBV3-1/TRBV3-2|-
TGTGCCAGCAGCCCAGACAGTATGAACACTGAAGCTTTCTTT
CASSPDSMNTEAFF
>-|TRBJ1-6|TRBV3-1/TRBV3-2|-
TGTGCCAGCAGCCAAGATGTAGGGCTTGGTAATTCACCCCTCCACTTT
CASSQDVGLGNSPLHF
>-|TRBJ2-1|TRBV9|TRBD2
TGTGCCAGCAGCGTAATGACTAGCGGGAGCAGCAATGAGCAGTTCTTC
CASSVMTSGSSNEQFF
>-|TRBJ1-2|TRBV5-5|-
TGTGCCAGCAGCTTGGATCAGGGGTTCTATGGCTACACCTTC
CASSLDQGFYGYTF
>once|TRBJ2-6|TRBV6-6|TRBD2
TGTGCCAGCAGTCCCTGGGGGAGGGGTTCTGGGGCCAACGTCCTGACTTTC
CASSPWGRGSGANVLTF
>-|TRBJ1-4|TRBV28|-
TGTGCCAGCCTCCGAATCGCAACTAATGAAAAACTGTTTTTT
CASLRIATNEKLFF
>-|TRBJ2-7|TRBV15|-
TGTGCCACCAGCAGAGACCAATATCGATCCTACGAGCAGTACTTC
CATSRDQYRSYEQYF
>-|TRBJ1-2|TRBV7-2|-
TGTGCCAGCAGCCCCTCATGGGGGTTGCGAGGGGGCTACACCTTC
CASSPSWGLRGGYTF
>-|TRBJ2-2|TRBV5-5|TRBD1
TGTGCCAGCAGCTTGGAGCGGACAGGGGCGACCGGGGAGCTGTTTTTT
CASSLERTGATGELFF
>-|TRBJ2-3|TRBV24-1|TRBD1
TGTGCCACCAGTGACCTGACAGGGACCGCTAGCACAGATACGCAGTATTTT
CATSDLTGTASTDTQYF
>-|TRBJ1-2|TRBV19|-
TGTGCCAGTAGTATAGTCTTTAATCGGCTGATACCGCTCAACTATGGCTACACCTTC
CASSIVFNRLIPLNYGYTF
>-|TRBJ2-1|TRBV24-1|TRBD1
TGTGCCTCTGGGGACAGGGAGTACAATGAGCAGTTCTTC
CASGDREYNEQFF